The rows below give T cell receptor beta chains drawn from one sample of a study of monozygotic twins with inflammatory bowel disease. TCRdb re-called the 5' RACE reads; every CDR3 protein appears as one record, without DNA. Here the sample table reports some 150,000 distinct CDR3 sequences. Sequenced input: blood. The receptors shown here come from a human donor with ulcerative colitis or Crohn's disease, or a healthy co-twin of an affected twin (not recorded which). Both conserved end residues are part of each CDR3.

cdr3_length: 15
v_call: TRBV7-3
j_call: TRBJ2-7
cdr3_aa: CASSPGSGGRYEQYF

cdr3_length: 16
v_call: TRBV20-1
j_call: TRBJ2-4
cdr3_aa: CSANPSLDSSGYIQYF

cdr3_length: 13
v_call: TRBV6-4
j_call: TRBJ2-2
cdr3_aa: CASSGTNTGELFF

cdr3_length: 13
v_call: TRBV15
j_call: TRBJ1-1
cdr3_aa: CATSRDVGTEAFF

cdr3_length: 15
v_call: TRBV7-2
j_call: TRBJ1-1
cdr3_aa: CASSLGGLGNTEAFF

cdr3_length: 16
v_call: TRBV7-9
j_call: TRBJ2-2
cdr3_aa: CASSLGWTSGTGELFF

cdr3_length: 14
v_call: TRBV20-1
j_call: TRBJ2-2
cdr3_aa: CSASWQGRTGELFF

cdr3_length: 14
v_call: TRBV15
j_call: TRBJ1-2
cdr3_aa: CATSRDGRAWDYTF

cdr3_length: 17
v_call: TRBV20-1
j_call: TRBJ2-1
cdr3_aa: CSAIYGLAGTIYNEQFF

cdr3_length: 14
v_call: TRBV7-9
j_call: TRBJ2-7
cdr3_aa: CASGGGTSGDEQYF

cdr3_length: 16
v_call: TRBV10-3
j_call: TRBJ2-7
cdr3_aa: CAISGSRDSSSYEQYF